This passage covers 13 T cell receptor beta chains from one sample sequenced in a study of identical twins. Via MiXCR, TCRdb re-called the 5' RACE reads, giving one row per CDR3 protein. The data contain roughly 480,000 distinct CDR3 sequences, roughly a quarter of them seen just once; the ten biggest clones take up just under 3%. The data were also submitted as part of a second study, on T cells expressing NK-cell markers.

Sequenced input: CD4+ T cells sorted from blood. Source of these receptors: a woman between 18 and 30 years old in good health.

This clonotype has more than one count but fewer than ten. This chain connects TRBV12-3 or TRBV12-4 to TRBJ2-2, with 8 bases lining up with TRBD1. V was clipped by 10 bases and J by 2 bases; unmatched bases: 6. The CDR3 consists of 14 residues. CDR3 sequence reads: CAITGGYNTGELFF. The DNA for the CDR3 is TGTGCCATAACAGGGGGATACAACACCGGGGAGCTGTTTTTT.

This clonotype has more than one count but fewer than ten. The chain links TRBV29-1 to TRBJ2-3; D is perhaps TRBD2 (5 bases). Trimming left V 3 bases short and J 5 bases short, with 9 bases between. The CDR3 length is 12 residues. In germline, CDR1 is SQVTM, CDR2 ANQGSEA. CDR3 sequence: CSVDLAGDTQYF. The CDR3 DNA reads as TGCAGCGTTGATCTAGCAGGAGATACGCAGTATTTT.

The chain is built from TRBV5-1 and TRBJ1-2, with 7 bases identical to TRBD1. V was pared by 0 bases and J by 5 bases, with 4 bases of the junction left unmatched. The CDR3 length is 14 residues. The germline V gene has CDR1 SGHRS and CDR2 YFSETQ. CDR3 DNA sequence: TGCGCCAGCAGCTTGGACGGGACAGTTTATGGCTACACCTTC. Its translation is CASSLDGTVYGYTF.

This clonotype was recorded many times. The chain joins TRBV6-6 to TRBJ1-5, with no clear D. CDR1 is MNHNY, CDR2 SVGAGI, per germline (reference sequence). The ends were cut back, 2 bases at V and 7 bases at J, with 9 bases in the middle. The CDR3 is made up of 13 amino acids. CDR3 DNA sequence: TGTGCCAGCAGTTACCAAGGAGCCCAGCCCCAGCATTTT. Protein: CASSYQGAQPQHF.

This clonotype showed up just a few times. The CDR3 here is CATTTQETQYF. The CDR3 DNA reads TGTGCCACCACAACCCAAGAGACCCAGTACTTC. This chain links TRBV7-9 with TRBJ2-5, with D unclear. The germline V gene has CDR1 SEHNR and CDR2 FQNEAQ (reference sequence). The CDR3 covers 11 residues. Trimming shortened V by 10 bases and J by 1 base, and 7 bases separated the two germline ends.

The rearrangement links TRBV11-3 to TRBJ1-1; no clear D gene. The V and J ends lost 5 bases and 4 bases respectively, with 23 bases between them. This CDR3 region has 17 residues. In germline, CDR1 is SGHNT, CDR2 YENEEA. CDR3 in amino acids: CASSHLVLLGRSTEAFF. Here the CDR3 DNA reads TGTGCCAGCAGCCATTTAGTATTATTAGGGAGGAGCACTGAAGCTTTCTTT.

The chain has TRBV9 and TRBJ1-6; D remains ambiguous. The CDR3 contains 13 residues. V lost 0 bases to trimming and J lost 14 bases, with 12 bases between them. Germline V CDR1 and CDR2: SGDLS, YYNGEE. CDR3 nucleotide sequence: TGTGCCAGCAGCGTAGGATGGGGTTCGGCCCTCCACTTT. It is translated as CASSVGWGSALHF.

The genes are TRBV6-2 or TRBV6-3 and TRBJ2-4, with D uncertain. The CDR3 runs to 13 residues. Trimming took off 2 bases at V and 1 base at J, with 3 bases between the two ends. The germline CDR1 and CDR2 sequences are MNHEY and SVGEGT. CDR3 sequence: CASSYGAKNIQYF. The CDR3 DNA reads as TGTGCCAGCAGTTACGGGGCCAAAAACATTCAGTACTTC.

This rearrangement joins TRBV12-5 to TRBJ2-7; D unclear. The CDR3 runs 13 residues. Per the germline V gene, CDR1 is LGHNT and CDR2 is FRNRAP. V was shortened by 0 bases and J by 5 bases, with 8 bases between the two germline ends. CDR3 coding DNA: TGTGCTAGTGGTTTGGTACTCCCCCACGAGCAGTACTTC. This sequence encodes CASGLVLPHEQYF.

This clonotype has a count of ten or more. This rearrangement joins TRBV9 to TRBJ2-3; D is possibly TRBD1 or TRBD2 (6 bases each). Germline V gene lookup returns CDR1 SGDLS and CDR2 YYNGEE. Trimming took off 4 bases at V and 8 bases at J, with 14 bases between the two ends. The length of the CDR3 is 13 residues. CDR3 loop: CASSPRGVGTQYF. In DNA, the CDR3 is TGTGCCAGCAGCCCGAGGGGGGTCGGTACGCAGTATTTT. The full variable domain, with the rest looked up from reference TRBV9 and TRBJ2-3, is DSGVTQTPKHLITATGQRVTLRCSPRSGDLSVYWYQQSLDQGLQFLIQYYNGEERAKGNILERFSAQQFPDLHSELNLSSLELGDSALYFCASSPRGVGTQYFGPGTRLTVL.

The chain employs TRBV15 and TRBJ2-1; 11 nucleotides agree with TRBD2. CDR3 size: 16 residues. The germline CDR1 and CDR2 sequences are LNHNV and YYDKDF (reference sequence). The V segment lost 1 base and the J segment 6 bases; nucleotides outside the gene matches: 5. The CDR3 sequence is CATSRGASGGFNEQFF. Written as DNA, the CDR3 is TGTGCCACCAGCAGAGGTGCTAGCGGGGGGTTCAATGAGCAGTTCTTC.

This clonotype has only a few counts. The genes are TRBV6-2 or TRBV6-3 and TRBJ2-3; no clear D. Germline V CDR1 and CDR2: MNHEY, SVGEGT. This CDR3 is built from 12 residues. V was shortened by 6 bases and J by 4 bases, with 8 bases between the two germline ends. CDR3 amino acids: CASRPQADTQYF. In DNA form, the CDR3 reads TGTGCCAGCAGGCCGCAAGCAGATACGCAGTATTTT.

This clonotype was counted only a few times. The chain has TRBV7-9 and TRBJ2-3; 8 nucleotides match TRBD1. The CDR3 is 16 residues long. V was pared by 4 bases and J by 2 bases, with 8 bases of the junction left unmatched. CDR1 is SEHNR, CDR2 FQNEAQ, per germline (reference sequence). CDR3 sequence reads: CASSSGVDRDTDTQYF. CDR3 nucleotide sequence: TGTGCCAGCAGCTCAGGGGTGGACAGGGACACAGATACGCAGTATTTT.